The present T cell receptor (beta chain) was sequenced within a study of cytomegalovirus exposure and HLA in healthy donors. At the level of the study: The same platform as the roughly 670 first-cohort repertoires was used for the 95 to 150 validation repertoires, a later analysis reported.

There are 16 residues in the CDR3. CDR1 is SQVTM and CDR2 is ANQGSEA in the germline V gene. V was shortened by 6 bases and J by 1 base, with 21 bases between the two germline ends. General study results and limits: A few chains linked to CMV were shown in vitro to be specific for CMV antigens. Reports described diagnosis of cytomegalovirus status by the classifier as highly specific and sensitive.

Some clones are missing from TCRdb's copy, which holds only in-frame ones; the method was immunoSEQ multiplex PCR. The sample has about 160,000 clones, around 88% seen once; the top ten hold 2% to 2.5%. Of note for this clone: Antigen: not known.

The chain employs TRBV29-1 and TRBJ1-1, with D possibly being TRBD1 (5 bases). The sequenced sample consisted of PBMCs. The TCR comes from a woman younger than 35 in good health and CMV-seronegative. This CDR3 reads CSVGLGLWGGNTEAFF. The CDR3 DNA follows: TGCAGCGTGGGACTCGGTTTGTGGGGGGGGAACACTGAAGCTTTCTTT.